The 18 T cell receptor beta chains reported below all come from one sample, sequenced in a study of blood T cell repertoires in COVID-19. The method was immunoSEQ multiplex PCR; TCRdb's version includes in-frame clones alone and lacks a portion of them. The table has under 350,000 clones, approximately 86% seen once. The specimen sequenced was PBMCs or T cells enriched from blood (not recorded which). These receptors all come from a middle-aged woman with acute COVID-19.

The chain recombines TRBV9 with TRBJ2-1; 11 nucleotides align to TRBD2. J lost 5 bases, V lost 0 bases, and 7 bases had no gene match. The length of the CDR3 is 17 residues. From germline, CDR1 is SGDLS and CDR2 YYNGEE. CDR3 amino acids: CASSVAIGTSGNNEQFF. As DNA, the CDR3 is TGTGCCAGCAGCGTAGCTATTGGGACTAGCGGCAACAATGAGCAGTTCTTC.

The gene calls are TRBV19 and TRBJ1-2; D remains ambiguous. Deletions cut 6 bases from V and 2 bases from J, with 10 bases between. Germline V gives CDR1 LNHDA, CDR2 SQIVND (reference sequence). This CDR3 spans 13 amino acids. The CDR3 sequence is CASRQTPNYGYTF. DNA of the CDR3: TGTGCCAGTAGGCAGACACCAAACTATGGCTACACCTTC.

The table lists this clone with a count of one. The sample holds other DNA sequences that translate to the same CDR3. The gene calls are TRBV5-6 and TRBJ1-3; unclear D gene. Germline values: CDR1 SGHDT, CDR2 YYEEEE. V lost 2 bases and J lost 4, with 10 bases in between. This CDR3 is 14 amino acids long. CDR3 protein: CASSLRGSGNTIYF. The CDR3 bases are TGTGCCAGCAGCTTACGAGGGTCCGGAAACACCATATATTTT.

This clone showed up just once. This chain joins TRBV28 and TRBJ2-6; 9 nucleotides align to TRBD1. Germline loops: CDR1 MDHEN, CDR2 SYDVKM. The CDR3 extends over 19 amino acids. V lost 5 bases to trimming and J lost 3 bases; unmatched junction nucleotides: 14. CDR3 DNA: TGTGCCAGCAGTGAAAGACAGGGGGGTGTTGTATTTGGGGCCAACGTCCTGACTTTC. It is translated as CASSERQGGVVFGANVLTF.

The chain recombines TRBV5-6 with TRBJ1-4, with a tentative D call TRBD1 (5 bases). V lost 1 base to trimming and J lost 8 bases, with 12 bases between them. Germline V lookup: CDR1 SGHDT, CDR2 YYEEEE. The CDR3 length is 14 residues. The CDR3 nucleotides read TGTGCCAGCAGCTTGCAGATGGGGCAGGAAAAACTGTTTTTT. Translated, it gives CASSLQMGQEKLFF.

This clone was recorded once. This rearrangement joins TRBV10-3 to TRBJ1-1; D ambiguous. The CDR3 runs to 14 residues. V was clipped by 0 bases and J by 3 bases, with 8 bases between them. CDR1 and CDR2 (germline): ENHRY, SYGVKD. CDR3 residues: CAISESGSYTEAFF. For the CDR3, the DNA is TGTGCCATCAGTGAGTCGGGTAGCTACACTGAAGCTTTCTTT.

The chain is built from TRBV5-1 and TRBJ2-4, with TRBD2 matching 9 bases. V trimming: 0 bases; J trimming: 1 base; junction bases outside the gene matches: 11. The length of the CDR3 is 19 residues. Germline-derived CDR1 and CDR2 are SGHRS and YFSETQ. Here the CDR3 reads CASSLAGRGGEMAKNIQYF. CDR3 bases: TGCGCCAGCAGCTTGGCGGGGCGGGGGGGCGAGATGGCCAAAAACATTCAGTACTTC. Full variable domain (remainder filled in from reference TRBV5-1 and TRBJ2-4): KAGVTQTPRYLIKTRGQQVTLSCSPISGHRSVSWYQQTPGQGLQFLFEYFSETQRNKGNFPGRFSGRQFSNSRSEMNVSTLELGDSALYLCASSLAGRGGEMAKNIQYFGAGTRLSVL.

Worth noting for this clone: Other DNA sequences in the sample encode the same CDR3. The genes are TRBV18 and TRBJ1-4; 9 bases fit TRBD1. Germline values: CDR1 KGHSH, CDR2 LQKENI. Losses at the gene ends were 2 bases for V and 0 bases for J; bases not matched to a gene: 1. The CDR3 has 16 amino acids. The chain's CDR3 is CASSPGQGTTNEKLFF. The CDR3 DNA reads as TGTGCCAGCTCACCAGGACAGGGGACAACTAATGAAAAACTGTTTTTT.

V is TRBV6-5 and J is TRBJ2-5; 11 nucleotides line up with TRBD1. This CDR3 comprises 15 residues. CDR1 and CDR2 from the germline V gene are MNHEY and SVGAGI. V lost 4 bases, J lost 5 bases, and 6 bases stayed unmatched. CDR3 DNA sequence: TGTGCCAGCAGTTCATCCGGGACAGGGGGGGAGACCCAGTACTTC. Protein: CASSSSGTGGETQYF.

The chain carries TRBV5-8 and TRBJ1-2, with D possibly TRBD1 on 5 matching bases. Trimming removed 4 bases at V and 1 base at J, with 11 bases between. CDR1 and CDR2 (germline): SGHTS, YDEGEE. The CDR3 loop spans 14 amino acids. CDR3 sequence reads: CASSENRNNYGYTF. The DNA for the CDR3 is TGTGCCAGCAGCGAGAACAGGAATAACTATGGCTACACCTTC.

This clone was detected only once. At the DNA level, this CDR3 is encoded by other sequences in the same sample as well. The rearrangement uses TRBV12-3 or TRBV12-4 and TRBJ1-5, with D hard to call. Trimming pared 3 bases from V and 6 bases from J, leaving 9 bases between. The CDR3 has 13 residues. CDR3: CASSLAGVQPQHF. CDR3 in DNA: TGTGCCAGCAGTTTGGCCGGGGTTCAGCCCCAGCATTTT.

This chain uses TRBV4-3 with TRBJ2-1, with 7 bases matching TRBD2. This CDR3 spans 17 amino acids. Germline V CDR1 and CDR2: LGHNA, YSLEER. J lost 4 bases, V lost 3 bases, and 12 bases had no gene match. CDR3 in amino acids: CASSQEPGTTRYNEQFF. DNA of the CDR3: TGCGCCAGCAGCCAGGAGCCCGGGACTACCCGATACAATGAGCAGTTCTTC.

The genes are TRBV6-5 and TRBJ1-2; 10 bases agree with TRBD1. The CDR3 totals 13 residues. V trimming: 6 bases; J trimming: 5 bases; junction bases outside the gene matches: 3. Germline values: CDR1 MNHEY, CDR2 SVGAGI. Here the CDR3 DNA reads TGTGCCAGCAGGGGACAGGGGTTGTATGGCTACACCTTC. Its translation is CASRGQGLYGYTF.

The chain is built from TRBV19 and TRBJ1-5; D gene ambiguous. The CDR3 length is 13 residues. CDR1 and CDR2 from the germline V gene are LNHDA and SQIVND (reference sequence). V was trimmed by 4 bases and J by 3 bases, leaving 7 bases between them. CDR3 sequence reads: CASSRRTNQPQHF. The DNA of the CDR3 is TGTGCCAGTAGTAGGAGGACCAATCAGCCCCAGCATTTT.

This chain uses TRBV18 with TRBJ2-1, with 8 bases lining up with TRBD2. There are 15 residues in the CDR3. Germline CDR1 and CDR2: KGHSH and LQKENI. Germline trimming cut 2 bases from V and 5 bases from J; bases unmatched to any gene: 5. The CDR3 region is CASSPVRGGNNEQFF. As DNA, the CDR3 is TGTGCCAGCTCACCAGTGCGCGGGGGGAACAATGAGCAGTTCTTC.

The chain couples TRBV6-2 or TRBV6-3 to TRBJ2-1; D not resolved. Germline CDR1 reads MNHEY; CDR2 reads SVGEGT. V was pared by 0 bases and J by 10 bases, with 10 bases between. The CDR3 loop spans 13 amino acids. The CDR3 loop reads CASSYSGPREQFF. The CDR3, as DNA: TGTGCCAGCAGTTACTCGGGCCCCAGGGAGCAGTTCTTC.

This rearrangement joins TRBV2 to TRBJ1-2, with D hard to call. V shed 0 bases and J shed 13 bases, with 12 bases lying between them. Germline-derived CDR1 and CDR2 are SNHLY and FYNNEI. The CDR3 totals 12 residues. CDR3 in amino acids: CASSEALLPPTF. The CDR3 coding sequence is TGTGCCAGCAGTGAAGCGCTTCTACCCCCCACCTTC.

This clone has only a few counts. The DNA of the CDR3 is TGTGCCAGCAGCCCAACCCCACAAAGTGAGGGGGCAGGGGCTTTCTTT. It yields the protein CASSPTPQSEGAGAFF. The chain employs TRBV5-6 and TRBJ1-1; 7 bases are a match to TRBD1. Trimming took 4 bases from V and 11 from J; bases not matched to a gene: 20. The CDR3 contains 16 residues. Germline-derived CDR1 and CDR2 are SGHDT and YYEEEE.